This is a list of T cell receptor beta chains from one sample in a study of glioma-infiltrating T cells. TCRdb fed the multiplex PCR reads into MiXCR, producing one record per CDR3 protein. The profile covers approximately 400,000 distinct CDR3 sequences, with more than 35% appearing a single time and approximately 12% taken by the ten largest. Sequencing was carried out using glioma tissue, nonneoplastic brain tissue, or PBMCs (not recorded which). The receptors derive from a human donor with low-grade glioma or glioblastoma, undergoing nonglioma brain surgery, or in good health (not recorded which). Each CDR3 is given without its conserved first and last residue.

v_gene	CDR3aa
TRBV7-3	ASSLDSGTFPLH
TRBV20-1	SAASGNEQY
TRBV7-9	ASSLEGAGGNFEQY
TRBV20-1	SGPEQGRGRDEQF
TRBV4-3	ASSQVPGSYNEQF
TRBV19	ASSTLGGRNTGELF
TRBV2	ASQGPNNEQF
TRBV27	ASSPTSYTVSYEQY
TRBV28	ASSPHVAYEQY
TRBV6-5	AGSLQGFSYEQY
TRBV6-1	ASRARTGDGYT
TRBV5-4	ASSLQGSDYGYT
TRBV19	ASSIRGFMNTEAF
TRBV27	ASSLSGRAGANVLT
TRBV7-2	ASSLGPTGPQH
TRBV2	ASSVEGETEAF
TRBV4-2	ASSRPTSGDLTGELF
TRBV15	ATSRADRVVHGYT
TRBV20-1	SFPSSRGGRSYNEQF
TRBV27	ASSLSDGAYEQY
TRBV28	ASTLLAGEDEQY
TRBV20-1	SVSRGGAGETQY
TRBV18	ASSPIPQETQY
TRBV28	ASAQGMRQF
TRBV27	ASLPGSYNSPLH
TRBV7-9	ASSLARDRGSYEQY
TRBV28	ASSFETNGRNEQF
TRBV20-1	SALGRSYEQY